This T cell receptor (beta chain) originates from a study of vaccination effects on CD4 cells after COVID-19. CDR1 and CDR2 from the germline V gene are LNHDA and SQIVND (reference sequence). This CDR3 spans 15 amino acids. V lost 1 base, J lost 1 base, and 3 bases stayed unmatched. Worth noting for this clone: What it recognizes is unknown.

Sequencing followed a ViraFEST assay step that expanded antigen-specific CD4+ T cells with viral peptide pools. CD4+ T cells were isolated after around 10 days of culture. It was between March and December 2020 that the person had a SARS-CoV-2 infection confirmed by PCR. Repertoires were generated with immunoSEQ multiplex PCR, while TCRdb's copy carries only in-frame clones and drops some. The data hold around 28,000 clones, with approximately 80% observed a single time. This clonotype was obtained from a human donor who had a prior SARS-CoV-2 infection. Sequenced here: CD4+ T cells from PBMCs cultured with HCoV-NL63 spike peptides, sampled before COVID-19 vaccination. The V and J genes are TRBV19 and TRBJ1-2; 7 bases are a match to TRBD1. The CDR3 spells CASSIVGQNNYGYTF. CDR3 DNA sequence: TGTGCCAGTAGTATAGTGGGACAGAATAACTATGGCTACACCTTC.